Included here is one T cell receptor (beta chain) sequence, with context. The CDR3 has 15 residues. The V end was cut by 1 base, the J end by 2 bases, with 9 bases between. Germline V lookup: CDR1 LNHNV, CDR2 YYDKDF (reference sequence). This sample is part of a study of stem cell transplantation in POMP-related autoinflammatory disease. As for the study in general: Defective thymoproteasomes were hypothesized to impair CD8+ T-cell positive selection.

TCRdb's table, derived via immunoSEQ multiplex PCR, lists solely in-frame clones and lacks some. The sample has around 26,000 clones, around four fifths seen once. The origin of this receptor is a human donor with POMP-related autoinflammation and immune dysregulation (PRAID). Sequenced material: CD4+ T cells from PBMCs, taken before stem cell transplantation. The V gene is TRBV15, the J gene TRBJ2-1; D is perhaps TRBD1 or TRBD2 (6 bases each). The CDR3, as DNA: TGTGCCACCAGCAGAGGGGGGGCCACCTACAATGAGCAGTTCTTC. Protein sequence: CATSRGGATYNEQFF.